Presented here are 21 T cell receptor beta chains from one specimen sequenced in a study of blood T cell repertoires in COVID-19. Some clones are missing from TCRdb's copy, which holds only in-frame ones; the method was immunoSEQ multiplex PCR. This sample has about 82,000 clones, with roughly 90% found just once. Specimen: PBMCs or T cells enriched from blood (not recorded which). These receptor sequences come from a woman aged 50 to 60 with acute COVID-19.

CDR3 protein: CASSLTPGGYGYTF. In nucleotides, the CDR3 is TGTGCCAGCAGTTTGACCCCAGGGGGCTATGGCTACACCTTC. The J gene is TRBJ1-2, the V gene TRBV27, with 7 positions matching TRBD1. J was trimmed by 4 bases and V by 3 bases; bases with no gene match: 5. The CDR3 runs to 14 residues. Germline CDR1 MNHEY, CDR2 SMNVEV (reference sequence).

Notes on this clone: At one end, the junction sequence differs from germline, possibly due to a read error. The CDR3 loop reads CAWSGPNLRDRSF. The DNA of the CDR3 is TGTGCCTGGAGTGGACCCAACCTCCGGGACAGATCCTTC. The chain recombines TRBV30 with TRBJ2-7, with 7 nucleotides matching TRBD1. Germline V CDR1 and CDR2: GTSNPN, SVGIG (reference sequence). CDR3 length equals 13 residues.

The rearrangement joins TRBV5-1 to TRBJ2-7; 9 bases fit TRBD2. V was pared by 1 base and J by 2 bases, with 4 bases of the junction left unmatched. CDR1 SGHRS and CDR2 YFSETQ come from the germline V gene. The CDR3 is 15 residues long. The DNA of the CDR3 is TGCGCCAGCAGCTTGAATAGCGGGAGAGCCTACGAGCAGTACTTC. Residues: CASSLNSGRAYEQYF.

The chain recombines TRBV3-1 (or the pseudogene TRBV3-2) with TRBJ2-2, with 13 bases that match TRBD2. The V and J ends lost 5 bases and 7 bases, in that order; junction bases with no gene match: 7. This CDR3 comprises 16 residues. The germline V gene has CDR1 LGHDT and CDR2 YNNKEL (reference sequence). CDR3 sequence reads: CASSGRTSGRRGELFF. For the CDR3, the DNA is TGTGCCAGCAGCGGTAGGACTAGCGGGAGACGCGGGGAGCTGTTTTTT.

The chain is built from TRBV5-4 and TRBJ2-7; D might be TRBD2 (6 bases). Trimming cost V 4 bases and J 3 bases, with 20 bases left between them. The CDR3 totals 16 residues. Germline values: CDR1 SGHNT, CDR2 YYREEE (reference sequence). The CDR3 reads CASSPPSGGKSYEQYF. CDR3 DNA sequence: TGTGCCAGCAGCCCCCCCTCCGGAGGGAAAAGCTACGAGCAGTACTTC. Full variable domain (remainder filled in from reference TRBV5-4 and TRBJ2-7): ETGVTQSPTHLIKTRGQQVTLRCSSQSGHNTVSWYQQALGQGPQFIFQYYREEENGRGNFPPRFSGLQFPNYSSELNVNALELDDSALYLCASSPPSGGKSYEQYFGPGTRLTVT.

This chain joins TRBV20-1 and TRBJ2-1; 12 nucleotides align to TRBD2. After removal of 3 bases from V and 3 bases from J, the junction contained 18 bases not matched to a gene. CDR3 size: 20 residues. Germline CDR1 DFQATT, CDR2 SNEGSKA (reference sequence). This CDR3 is CSASGATSGRWGGNYNEQFF. The CDR3 DNA reads TGCAGTGCTAGTGGGGCGACTAGCGGGAGATGGGGAGGGAACTACAATGAGCAGTTCTTC.

The rearrangement links TRBV15 to TRBJ1-4, with no clear D. V lost 5 bases to trimming and J lost 7 bases, with 17 bases between them. CDR3 size: 15 residues. CDR1 and CDR2 from the germline V gene are LNHNV and YYDKDF (reference sequence). The CDR3 DNA sequence: TGTGCCACCAGCGACCCAGGAGGAGGCGGTGAAAAACTGTTTTTT. Residues: CATSDPGGGGEKLFF.

The chain carries TRBV6-5 and TRBJ2-5; possible D gene TRBD1, 6 bases. CDR1 is MNHEY, CDR2 SVGAGI, per germline. The CDR3 runs to 13 residues. Trimming took off 9 bases at V and 5 bases at J, with 16 bases between the two ends. The CDR3 protein is CASNIQGWETQYF. In nucleotides, the CDR3 is TGTGCCAGTAACATACAGGGCTGGGAGACCCAGTACTTC.

The chain combines TRBV5-1 with TRBJ1-1, with TRBD1 as a possible D gene (6 bases). The length of the CDR3 is 14 residues. Germline V gene sequence: CDR1 SGHRS, CDR2 YFSETQ. V dropped 5 bases and J dropped 4 bases, with 15 bases sitting between them. As DNA, the CDR3 is TGCGCCAGCAGTACAGGGAACGGCGGCACTGAAGCTTTCTTT. Translation gives CASSTGNGGTEAFF. Combining the CDR3 with reference TRBV5-1 and TRBJ1-1 gives the whole variable domain KAGVTQTPRYLIKTRGQQVTLSCSPISGHRSVSWYQQTPGQGLQFLFEYFSETQRNKGNFPGRFSGRQFSNSRSEMNVSTLELGDSALYLCASSTGNGGTEAFFGQGTRLTVV.

As DNA, the CDR3 is TGTGCCAGCTCACTCTCCGGGACAGAGTCGCCCCAGCATTTT. Protein: CASSLSGTESPQHF. This chain joins TRBV18 and TRBJ1-5; the match to TRBD1 covers 7 bases. Germline CDR1 and CDR2: KGHSH and LQKENI. V trimming: 4 bases; J trimming: 9 bases; junction bases outside the gene matches: 9. The CDR3 is 14 residues long.

This chain uses TRBV7-8 with TRBJ2-7; D possibly corresponds to TRBD2 (5 bases). CDR3 length: 15 residues. CDR1 and CDR2 (germline): SGHVS, FQNEAQ. V lost 5 bases and J lost 3, with 17 bases in between. The CDR3 nucleotides read TGTGCCAGCAGCGGAAAGGGAGCGCAACACTACGAGCAGTACTTC. Translation gives CASSGKGAQHYEQYF.

The chain uses TRBV24-1 and TRBJ2-7; weak D call: TRBD2 (5 bases). Trimming cost V 4 bases and J 0 bases, with 15 bases left between them. This CDR3 is built from 16 residues. Germline V gene lookup returns CDR1 KGHDR and CDR2 SFDVKD. CDR3 bases: TGTGCCACCAGTGAAGCCCGGACTGCAACCTCCTACGAGCAGTACTTC. It translates to CATSEARTATSYEQYF.

This clone was seen only a few times. The chain is built from TRBV7-9 and TRBJ1-6; 8 positions agree with TRBD1. The CDR3 extends over 16 amino acids. CDR1 and CDR2 (germline): SEHNR, FQNEAQ (reference sequence). With V trimmed by 5 bases and J by 9 bases, 12 bases remained unmatched. For the CDR3, the DNA is TGTGCCAGCAGCATGTTCGGACAGGGAGGCTTTTCACCCCTCCACTTT. Encoded protein: CASSMFGQGGFSPLHF.

J is TRBJ1-2 and V is TRBV15; 8 positions agree with TRBD1. This CDR3 has 16 amino acids. CDR1 is LNHNV and CDR2 is YYDKDF in the germline V gene (reference sequence). Trimming removed 0 bases from V and 2 bases from J; junction bases left unmatched: 5. In nucleotides, the CDR3 is TGTGCCACCAGCAGAGATGGGGGACAGGAAAACTATGGCTACACCTTC. This codes for CATSRDGGQENYGYTF.

The gene calls are TRBV28 and TRBJ1-5, with 8 positions matching TRBD1. The CDR3 runs to 15 residues. CDR1 and CDR2 from the germline V gene are MDHEN and SYDVKM. The V and J ends lost 7 bases and 4 bases, in that order; junction bases with no gene match: 9. CDR3 DNA sequence: TGTGCCAGCAACCGAAGGGACAGGCTGAATCAGCCCCAGCATTTT. It yields the protein CASNRRDRLNQPQHF.

V usage is TRBV7-6 and J usage is TRBJ2-4; TRBD2 matches at 8 bases. J lost 6 bases, V lost 8 bases, and 6 bases had no gene match. CDR3 length: 13 amino acids. The germline CDR1 and CDR2 sequences are SGHVS and FNYEAQ. The CDR3 nucleotides read TGTGCCAGCGCAGGGACTAGTGTAAACATTCAGTACTTC. This translates into CASAGTSVNIQYF.

The chain uses TRBV3-1 (or the pseudogene TRBV3-2) and TRBJ1-6; 8 bases are shared with TRBD1. With V trimmed by 4 bases and J by 2 bases, 4 bases remained unmatched. Germline V gene data show CDR1 as LGHDT and CDR2 as YNNKEL (reference sequence). The CDR3 is 16 residues long. The CDR3 protein is CASSPDRVAYNSPLHF. The CDR3 DNA is TGTGCCAGCAGCCCGGACAGGGTGGCCTATAATTCACCCCTCCACTTT.

This clone occurred once. DNA of the CDR3: TGTGCCAGCAGGTCCCAGGGGGTCCCTTACGAGCAGTACTTC. Encoded protein: CASRSQGVPYEQYF. This chain connects TRBV5-6 to TRBJ2-7; 7 nucleotides line up with TRBD1. The CDR3 totals 14 residues. Per the germline V gene, CDR1 is SGHDT and CDR2 is YYEEEE. V gave up 5 bases and J gave up 4 bases; unmatched junction bases: 9.

The gene calls are TRBV29-1 and TRBJ2-3; 16 bases align to TRBD2. The CDR3 contains 17 residues. Looked up from germline, CDR1 is SQVTM and CDR2 is ANQGSEA. The junction had 9 bases not matched to a gene; V was cut back by 6 bases and J by 3 bases. The chain's CDR3 is CSVGTSGRAYLTDTQYF. The CDR3 DNA sequence: TGCAGCGTAGGGACTAGCGGGAGGGCCTATTTAACAGATACGCAGTATTTT.

The chain links TRBV5-1 to TRBJ1-1, with 7 bases matching TRBD1. The trim removed 7 bases at V and 1 base at J, leaving 7 bases unmatched. CDR1 is SGHRS and CDR2 is YFSETQ in the germline V gene. The CDR3 runs 14 residues. The CDR3 is CASGTGQPNTEAFF. DNA of the CDR3: TGCGCCAGCGGGACGGGACAGCCGAACACTGAAGCTTTCTTT.

The chain combines TRBV6-2 or TRBV6-3 with TRBJ1-4, with D tentatively TRBD1 (6 bases). CDR3 length: 14 amino acids. V lost 5 bases and J lost 6, with 13 bases in between. The germline gives CDR1 MNHEY, CDR2 SVGEGT. The CDR3 sequence is CASSGTGRDEKLFF. CDR3 DNA sequence: TGTGCCAGCAGTGGAACAGGGCGGGATGAAAAACTGTTTTTT.